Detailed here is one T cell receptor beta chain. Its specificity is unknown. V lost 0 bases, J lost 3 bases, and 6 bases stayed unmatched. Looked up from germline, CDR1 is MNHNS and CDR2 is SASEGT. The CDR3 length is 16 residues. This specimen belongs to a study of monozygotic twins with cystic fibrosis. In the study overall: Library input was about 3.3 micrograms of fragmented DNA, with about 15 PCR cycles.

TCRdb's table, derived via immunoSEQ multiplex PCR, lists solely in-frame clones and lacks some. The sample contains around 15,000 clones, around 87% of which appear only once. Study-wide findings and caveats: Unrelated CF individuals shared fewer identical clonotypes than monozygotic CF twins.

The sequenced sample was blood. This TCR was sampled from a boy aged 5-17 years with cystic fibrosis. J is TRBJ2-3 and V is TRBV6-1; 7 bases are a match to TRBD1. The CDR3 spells CASSEAVTQGTDTQYF. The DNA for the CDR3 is TGTGCCAGCAGTGAAGCCGTAACACAGGGGACAGATACGCAGTATTTT.